A selection of T cell receptor beta chains follows, all from one sample in a study of identical twins. TCRdb passed the 5' RACE reads through MiXCR, listing each CDR3 protein once. The table shows roughly 230,000 distinct CDR3 sequences, with about 8% occurring only once. The sample was also reused in another study, on yellow fever vaccine responses in identical twins.

Material: CD8+ T cells sorted from blood. The receptors derive from a woman aged 18-29 years in good health. Both conserved end residues are part of each CDR3. D genes are given only for firm matches. Size tells how often a clone was seen (once, few, many) or the class of an expanded clone, and some rows leave it out.

d_gene	v_gene	j_gene	abundance	CDR3aa	CDR3nt
TRBD2	TRBV5-4	TRBJ2-1	few	CASSLGLAGEGFF	TGTGCCAGCAGCTTGGGACTAGCGGGAGAAGGGTTCTTC
TRBD2	TRBV5-1	TRBJ2-7	many	CASSIGLAEGYEQYF	TGCGCCAGCAGCATCGGACTAGCGGAGGGTTACGAGCAGTACTTC
TRBD1	TRBV4-1	TRBJ1-5	few	CASSQGQVSQPQHF	TGCGCCAGCAGCCAGGGACAGGTCAGTCAGCCCCAGCATTTT
.	TRBV15	TRBJ2-1	many	CAFGTTATYNEQFF	TGTGCCTTTGGGACAACTGCTACCTACAATGAGCAGTTCTTC
TRBD1	TRBV20-1	TRBJ1-1	few	CSAGDRGMNTEAFF	TGCAGTGCTGGGGACAGGGGAATGAACACTGAAGCTTTCTTT
TRBD2	TRBV7-3	TRBJ2-3	many	CASSGRGGPTDTQYF	TGTGCCAGCAGCGGACGGGGGGGCCCCACAGATACGCAGTATTTT
.	TRBV29-1	TRBJ1-1	.	CSARPGSSTEAFF	TGCAGCGCCCGCCCAGGCTCGAGCACTGAAGCTTTCTTT
TRBD2	TRBV20-1	TRBJ2-7	many	CSATLTSGISSSREQYF	TGCAGTGCTACATTGACTAGCGGGATTTCCTCCTCCCGCGAGCAGTACTTC
.	TRBV29-1	TRBJ1-2	few	CSVAPGNGYTF	TGCAGCGTTGCCCCGGGTAATGGCTACACCTTC
.	TRBV12-3/TRBV12-4	TRBJ2-7	many	CASSYNPHEQYF	TGTGCCAGCAGTTATAATCCCCACGAGCAGTACTTC
.	TRBV7-2	TRBJ1-2	.	CASSLGQGWNYGYTF	TGTGCCAGCAGCTTGGGTCAGGGTTGGAACTATGGCTACACCTTC
.	TRBV9	TRBJ2-3	few	CASSVSGDTQYF	TGTGCCAGCAGCGTATCAGGGGATACGCAGTATTTT
.	TRBV9	TRBJ1-1	.	CASSVGGRTEAFF	TGTGCCAGCAGCGTAGGGGGACGCACTGAAGCTTTCTTT
TRBD1	TRBV15	TRBJ2-1	.	CATSRWDRAEINLYNEQFF	TGTGCCACCAGCAGATGGGACAGGGCGGAAATTAACCTATACAATGAGCAGTTCTTC
TRBD2	TRBV20-1	TRBJ2-3	many	CSARERGAQTDTQYF	TGCAGTGCTAGGGAGCGGGGGGCCCAGACAGATACGCAGTATTTT
.	TRBV15	TRBJ2-3	many	CATSRVRGTDTQYF	TGTGCCACCAGCAGAGTGCGGGGCACAGATACGCAGTATTTT
TRBD2	TRBV12-3/TRBV12-4	TRBJ2-3	few	CASSLNLAALGGTDTQYF	TGTGCCAGCAGTTTAAATCTAGCGGCTCTGGGGGGCACAGATACGCAGTATTTT
TRBD1	TRBV9	TRBJ1-1	few	CASSEGQGGTEAFF	TGTGCCAGCAGCGAGGGACAGGGGGGCACTGAAGCTTTCTTT
.	TRBV29-1	TRBJ1-2	few	CSVDGPGIANYGYTF	TGCAGCGTTGATGGTCCAGGGATTGCGAACTATGGCTACACCTTC
.	TRBV5-4	TRBJ2-7	.	CASSLSKGYRGEQYF	TGTGCCAGCAGCTTGTCGAAAGGGTATCGCGGCGAGCAGTACTTC
.	TRBV14	TRBJ2-1	many	CASRRGNEQFF	TGTGCCAGCAGAAGGGGGAATGAGCAGTTCTTC
TRBD1	TRBV29-1	TRBJ2-2	many	CSVLIGDRGNTGELFF	TGCAGCGTCCTAATTGGGGACAGGGGGAACACCGGGGAGCTGTTTTTT
.	TRBV12-2	TRBJ1-5	few	CASRSGQNNNQPQHF	TGTGCAAGTCGCTCGGGACAGAATAACAATCAGCCCCAGCATTTT
.	TRBV20-1	TRBJ2-7	.	CSASSPGTPYEQYF	TGCAGTGCTAGTTCTCCCGGGACCCCCTACGAGCAGTACTTC
TRBD1	TRBV27	TRBJ2-7	few	CASSGRDRGGEQYF	TGTGCCAGCAGTGGTCGGGACAGGGGAGGCGAGCAGTACTTC
.	TRBV2	TRBJ2-1	.	CASSGLGVYNEQFF	TGTGCCAGCAGTGGACTAGGGGTCTACAATGAGCAGTTCTTC
TRBD1	TRBV9	TRBJ1-3	.	CASSVEGRRQGGSGNTIYF	TGTGCCAGCAGCGTAGAAGGGCGGAGACAGGGAGGATCTGGAAACACCATATATTTT
.	TRBV20-1	TRBJ1-4	few	CSATDSLYEKLFF	TGCAGTGCCACTGACAGCCTTTATGAAAAACTGTTTTTT
.	TRBV6-4	TRBJ2-1	many	CASSEDSSYNEQFF	TGTGCCAGCAGTGAGGACAGCTCCTACAATGAGCAGTTCTTC
.	TRBV12-3/TRBV12-4	TRBJ2-7	many	CASSFGASYEQYF	TGTGCCAGCAGTTTTGGGGCCTCCTACGAGCAGTACTTC
.	TRBV5-1	TRBJ2-7	many	CASSLVTGSYEQYF	TGCGCCAGCAGCTTGGTCACAGGCTCCTACGAGCAGTACTTC
.	TRBV4-2	TRBJ2-1	.	CASSQEFSGYSYNEQFF	TGTGCCAGCAGCCAAGAATTCTCCGGGTACAGCTACAATGAGCAGTTCTTC
TRBD2	TRBV4-1	TRBJ2-1	few	CASSQASGRLNNEQFF	TGCGCCAGCAGCCAAGCTAGCGGGAGGCTAAACAATGAGCAGTTCTTC
TRBD1	TRBV27	TRBJ1-5	many	CASTTGTGGQPQHF	TGTGCCAGCACCACCGGGACAGGGGGTCAGCCCCAGCATTTT
TRBD1	TRBV29-1	TRBJ2-1	.	CNVPDPGTGGINEQFF	TGCAACGTTCCAGACCCCGGGACAGGGGGCATCAATGAGCAGTTCTTC
.	TRBV20-1	TRBJ2-7	few	CSAREYVYAYEQYF	TGCAGTGCTAGAGAATACGTGTATGCCTACGAGCAGTACTTC
TRBD2	TRBV6-2/TRBV6-3	TRBJ2-1	.	CASSYSSGAYNEQFF	TGTGCCAGCAGTTACTCGAGCGGGGCTTACAATGAGCAGTTCTTC
.	TRBV5-6	TRBJ2-3	few	CASSLKLEDTQYF	TGTGCCAGCAGCTTGAAATTGGAAGATACGCAGTATTTT
.	TRBV29-1	TRBJ2-3	many	CSVEGPSSDTQYF	TGCAGCGTTGAGGGCCCTAGCTCAGATACGCAGTATTTT
TRBD2	TRBV13	TRBJ2-1	.	CASSLRGDLYNEQFF	TGTGCCAGCAGCTTACGGGGGGACCTATACAATGAGCAGTTCTTC
TRBD2	TRBV19	TRBJ2-1	few	CASSIVLAGANEQFF	TGTGCCAGTAGTATAGTACTAGCGGGAGCAAATGAGCAGTTCTTC
.	TRBV7-2	TRBJ2-3	many	CASLSSRVDTQYF	TGTGCCAGCCTATCCTCTCGGGTAGATACGCAGTATTTT
.	TRBV7-3	TRBJ2-7	few	CASSLLGGPPYEQYF	TGTGCCAGCAGCTTGTTGGGGGGGCCCCCCTACGAGCAGTACTTC
.	TRBV6-4	TRBJ2-3	many	CASSAGEGDTDTQYF	TGTGCCAGCAGCGCAGGGGAGGGAGACACAGATACGCAGTATTTT
.	TRBV4-3	TRBJ1-2	.	CASSQDYQKGDYGYTF	TGCGCCAGCAGCCAAGATTATCAGAAGGGAGACTATGGCTACACCTTC
.	TRBV5-1	TRBJ2-7	many	CASSWDGYEQYF	TGTGCCAGCAGTTGGGATGGCTACGAGCAGTACTTC
.	TRBV27	TRBJ1-4	few	CASRPGAEEKLFF	TGTGCCAGCAGGCCCGGGGCAGAGGAAAAACTGTTTTTT
TRBD1	TRBV7-2	TRBJ1-6	.	CASSLTSGQGAPLHF	TGTGCCAGCAGCTTGACGTCGGGACAGGGAGCACCCCTCCACTTT
.	TRBV5-1	TRBJ2-1	many	CASSGGDNEQFF	TGCGCCAGCAGCGGAGGGGACAATGAGCAGTTCTTC